Here is one T cell receptor (beta chain) with its context. Its matching antigen is unknown. This entry belongs to a study of cytomegalovirus exposure and HLA in healthy donors. Overall study: Most donors, just over 80% of a few hundred genotyped, fell in the Caucasian-associated ancestry cluster. Overall study results and limits: A likely sequencing artifact accounted for one observed cluster of highly shared sequence variants.

CDR1 MNHEY and CDR2 SVGAGI come from the germline V gene. CDR3 length: 15 amino acids. A multiplex PCR was run with 60 Vbeta primers and 13 Jbeta primers. Repertoires were generated with immunoSEQ multiplex PCR, while TCRdb's copy carries only in-frame clones and drops some. The sample gives about 230,000 clones, over 75% of which show up once; about 1.2% is in the top ten. The chain recombines TRBV6-5 with TRBJ2-5, with TRBD1 matching 10 bases. TRBJ2-7 explains the end of the DNA better; the J call may be wrong. This receptor was taken from a human donor in good health. The sequenced sample consisted of PBMCs. In nucleotides, the CDR3 is TGTGCCAGCAGTTACTCCTCGGACAGGGGGAGCGAGCAGTACTTC. Translation: CASSYSSDRGSEQYF.